This T cell receptor (beta chain) was identified during a study of CD8 T cells in ankylosing spondylitis (dated by TCRdb to the late 2010s). As for the study more broadly: The study set out to find disease-linked TCR variants by profiling T cell receptor beta repertoires in ankylosing spondylitis patients and healthy donors. In total, the full study cohort was made up of 95 to 110 healthy donors and 25 ankylosing spondylitis patients. Peripheral blood was sampled, and synovial fluid was additionally collected from ankylosing spondylitis patients.

Paper-wide results and their limitations: Significant enrichment of the disease-linked clones was reported in matched synovial fluid samples from ankylosing spondylitis patients. The disease-linked clones had a CD8+ phenotype and were found at relatively low frequencies in peripheral blood. Blood from ankylosing spondylitis patients appeared to be characterized by a TCR beta motif composed of eight highly homologous amino acid variants. Some motif variants were previously reported in synovial fluid and blood of reactive arthritis patients, suggesting common disease-initiation mechanisms.

For this chain, trimming is 3 bases at the V end and 4 bases at the J end, and the number of junction bases without a gene match is 5. CDR1 and CDR2 are read off the germline V gene as SGHDT and YYEEEE. Including cysteine and phenylalanine, the CDR3 has 14 amino acids. Only the CDR3 region is kept as DNA, spanning 42 bases read in frame from base 1. This clonotype came up many times. No antigen is known for it. Per-base quality was not reported, and no clone a single base away is much larger than it. Sequencing was performed on an Illumina HiSeq 2500. TCR beta libraries were prepared by quantitative 5'-RACE with molecular barcodes. Regarding the original processing steps: A new computational method based on a probabilistic model of VDJ rearrangement was used to identify disease-linked TCR variants. In-frame beta chains were kept once TCRdb had trimmed the public reads at Q25 with fastp and called clones with MiXCR. Entries that share a CDR3 protein sequence are merged under the most common genes and DNA. TCRdb's processing, not the authors' own work, is the source of the V and J calls. This sample gives approximately 100,000 distinct CDR3 sequences in total; almost 8.5% of them show up just once. Jointly, the top ten make up roughly 9.9% of the sample.

The source of this sequence is a male donor with ankylosing spondylitis or in good health (not recorded which). The chain is made from TRBV5-6 and TRBJ2-3, and 7 junction bases match TRBD1. Material: blood, either unsorted or a sorted T cell fraction (not recorded which). The sequenced DNA: TGTGCCAGCAGCTGGGACAGAAGTGCAGATACGCAGTATTTT. It encodes CASSWDRSADTQYF.